This T cell receptor (beta chain) was documented in a study of blood T cell repertoires in COVID-19. This CDR3 region has 15 residues. After removal of 1 base from V and 1 base from J, the junction contained 5 bases not matched to a gene. Germline V gives CDR1 SGHNT, CDR2 YYREEE (reference sequence). Assay used: immunoSEQ multiplex PCR; TCRdb lists only in-frame clones, some missing. In the table there are 150,000 or so clones, roughly 90% of which are singletons. Sequencing was carried out using PBMCs or T cells enriched from blood (not recorded which). The source of this sequence is a woman between 40 and 50 years old who had been exposed to COVID-19. The rearrangement joins TRBV5-4 to TRBJ2-7; 7 bases match TRBD1. Here the CDR3 DNA reads TGTGCCAGCAGCTTGCCAGGGGGTCTATCCTACGAGCAGTACTTC. Protein: CASSLPGGLSYEQYF.